The present T cell receptor beta chain was sequenced within a study of T-cell memory formation after mild COVID-19. A note on this clonotype: The antigen remains undetermined.

The V gene lost 7 bases and the J gene lost 0 bases, with 16 bases spanning the gap. CDR3 size: 16 residues. Regarding the study as a whole: Contracting CD8+ clones were enriched in EMRA, CD4+ mainly in CM and EM. While clones contracting from day 15 to 85 were balanced between CD4 and CD8, later expanders leaned CD4+. The appearance of some responding clones in pre-infection memory suggested that cross-reactive memory joined.

Constant-segment primers served in 5'RACE that generated TCR alpha and TCR beta cDNA libraries bearing sample barcodes and UMIs. TCRdb re-called the 5' RACE reads through MiXCR, storing one row per CDR3 protein. The sample carries approximately 210,000 distinct CDR3 sequences, about 17% recorded once. Sequenced: PBMCs or a T cell subset sorted from them (not recorded which). The clonotype comes from an adult woman who had mild COVID-19 (a few samples of this study predate the infection). Cell type and time point are not known. The V and J genes are TRBV12-3 or TRBV12-4 and TRBJ1-3; maybe TRBD1 (6 bases). CDR3 in DNA: TGTGCCAGCACCCCGGGGGGGCAGAGCTCTGGAAACACCATATATTTT. Residues: CASTPGGQSSGNTIYF.